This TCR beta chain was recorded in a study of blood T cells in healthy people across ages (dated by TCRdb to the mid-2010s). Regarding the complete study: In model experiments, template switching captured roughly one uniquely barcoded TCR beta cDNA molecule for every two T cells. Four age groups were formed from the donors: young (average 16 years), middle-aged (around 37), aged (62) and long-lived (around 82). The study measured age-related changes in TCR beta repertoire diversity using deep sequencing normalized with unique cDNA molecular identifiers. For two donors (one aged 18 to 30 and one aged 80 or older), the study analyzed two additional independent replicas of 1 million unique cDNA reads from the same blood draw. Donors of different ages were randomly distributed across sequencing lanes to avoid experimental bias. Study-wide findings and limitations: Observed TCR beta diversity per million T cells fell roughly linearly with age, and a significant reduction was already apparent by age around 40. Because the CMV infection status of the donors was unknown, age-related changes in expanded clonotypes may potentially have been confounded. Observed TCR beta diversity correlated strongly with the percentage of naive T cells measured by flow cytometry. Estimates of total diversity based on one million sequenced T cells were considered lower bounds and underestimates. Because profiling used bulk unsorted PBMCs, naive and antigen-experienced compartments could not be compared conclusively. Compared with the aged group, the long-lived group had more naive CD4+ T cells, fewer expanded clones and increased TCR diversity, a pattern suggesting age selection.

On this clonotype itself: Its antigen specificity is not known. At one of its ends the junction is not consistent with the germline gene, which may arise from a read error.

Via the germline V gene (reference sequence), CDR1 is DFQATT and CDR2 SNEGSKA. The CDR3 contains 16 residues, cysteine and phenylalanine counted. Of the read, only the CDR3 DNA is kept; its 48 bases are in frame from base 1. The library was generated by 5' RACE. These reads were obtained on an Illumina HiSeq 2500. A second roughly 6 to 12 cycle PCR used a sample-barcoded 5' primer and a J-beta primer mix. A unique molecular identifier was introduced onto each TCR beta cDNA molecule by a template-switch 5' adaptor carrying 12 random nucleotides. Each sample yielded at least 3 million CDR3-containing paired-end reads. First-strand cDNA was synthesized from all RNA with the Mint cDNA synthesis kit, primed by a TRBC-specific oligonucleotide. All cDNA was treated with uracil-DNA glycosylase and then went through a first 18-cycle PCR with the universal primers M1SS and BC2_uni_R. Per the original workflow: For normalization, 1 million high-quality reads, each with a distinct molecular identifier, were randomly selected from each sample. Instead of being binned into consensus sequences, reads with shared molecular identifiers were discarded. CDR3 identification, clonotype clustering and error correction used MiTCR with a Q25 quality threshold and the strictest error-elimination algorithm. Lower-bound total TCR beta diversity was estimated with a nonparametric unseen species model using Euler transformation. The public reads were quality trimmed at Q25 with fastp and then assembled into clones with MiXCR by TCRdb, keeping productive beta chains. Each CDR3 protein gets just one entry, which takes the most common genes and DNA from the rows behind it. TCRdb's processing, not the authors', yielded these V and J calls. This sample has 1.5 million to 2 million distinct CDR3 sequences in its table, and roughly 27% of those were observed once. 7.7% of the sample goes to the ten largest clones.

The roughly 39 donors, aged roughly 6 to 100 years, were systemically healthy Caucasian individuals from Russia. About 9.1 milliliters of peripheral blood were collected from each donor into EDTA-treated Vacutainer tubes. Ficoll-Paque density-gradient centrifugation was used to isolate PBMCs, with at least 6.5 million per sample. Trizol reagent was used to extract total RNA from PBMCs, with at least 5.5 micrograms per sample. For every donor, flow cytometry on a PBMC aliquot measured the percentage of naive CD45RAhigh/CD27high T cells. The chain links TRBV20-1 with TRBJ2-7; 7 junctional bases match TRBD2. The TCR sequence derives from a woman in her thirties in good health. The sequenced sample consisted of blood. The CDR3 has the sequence CRASTSIAGEAYEQYF. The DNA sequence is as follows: TGCCGTGCTAGTACTTCGATTGCGGGAGAAGCCTACGAGCAGTACTTC.